Presented here are 17 T cell receptor beta chains from one specimen sequenced in a study of shared clonotypes between healthy human individuals. The table came from immunoSEQ multiplex PCR; TCRdb's copy has only in-frame clones and leaves some out. The sample contains approximately 2.3 million clones, approximately 95% of which appear only once. Sequences were obtained from naive CD4+ T cells from PBMCs. Subset of the sample: CD45RA+ positively selected. These receptors all stem from a young man in good health. Some clones in this sample may be carry-over from other donors' samples.

Written as DNA, the CDR3 is TGTGCCAGCAGCTTAGCTCTAGCGTACGAAGAGACCCAGTACTTC. Protein: CASSLALAYEETQYF. The chain recombines TRBV7-8 with TRBJ2-5, with D possibly being TRBD2 (6 bases). Germline V lookup: CDR1 SGHVS, CDR2 FQNEAQ. This CDR3 has 15 residues. The V and J ends lost 0 bases and 3 bases respectively, with 11 bases between them.

As to this clone: One junction end does not reproduce the germline sequence, and a read error may be involved. The chain links TRBV6-1 to TRBJ2-1; tentatively, D is TRBD2 (5 bases). CDR3 length: 12 residues. Germline CDR1 is MNHNS and CDR2 is SASEGT. The CDR3 loop is CASSEGGREQFF. DNA of the CDR3: TGTGCCAGCAGCGAAGGAGGACGGGAGCAGTTCTTC.

This sequence joins TRBV7-9 and TRBJ2-7; 8 bases fit TRBD2. The J segment lost 5 bases and the V segment lost 5 bases, leaving 11 bases of the junction unmatched. The CDR3 extends over 15 amino acids. Germline assignment: CDR1 SEHNR and CDR2 FQNEAQ (reference sequence). The chain's CDR3 is CASSVNSGSSHEQYF. The CDR3, as DNA: TGTGCCAGCAGCGTAAACAGCGGGAGTTCCCACGAGCAGTACTTC. Looking up the rest from reference TRBV7-9 and TRBJ2-7 gives the full variable domain: DTGVSQNPRHKITKRGQNVTFRCDPISEHNRLYWYRQTLGQGPEFLTYFQNEAQLEKSRLLSDRFSAERPKGSFSTLEIQRTEQGDSAMYLCASSVNSGSSHEQYFGPGTRLTVT.

The chain combines TRBV28 with TRBJ1-1; a possible D gene is TRBD1 (6 bases). Looked up from germline, CDR1 is MDHEN and CDR2 is SYDVKM. V lost 1 base to trimming and J lost 0 bases, with 9 bases between them. The CDR3 has 15 amino acids. CDR3 region: CASSLYRAVNTEAFF. The CDR3 DNA is TGTGCCAGCAGTTTATACAGGGCAGTGAACACTGAAGCTTTCTTT. The variable domain in full, with the rest retrieved from reference TRBV28 and TRBJ1-1, is DVKVTQSSRYLVKRTGEKVFLECVQDMDHENMFWYRQDPGLGLRLIYFSYDVKMKEKGDIPEGYSVSREKKERFSLILESASTNQTSMYLCASSLYRAVNTEAFFGQGTRLTVV.

CDR3 in DNA: TGTGCCAGCTCACCAAATGAGGGCGGGGATGGCTACACCTTC. This sequence encodes CASSPNEGGDGYTF. This rearrangement joins TRBV18 to TRBJ1-2; D unresolved. Germline V gene lookup returns CDR1 KGHSH and CDR2 LQKENI. The CDR3 contains 14 residues. With 2 bases removed from V and 6 bases from J, the gap between germline ends came to 13 bases.

The genes are TRBV9 and TRBJ2-1; 10 nucleotides match TRBD2. This CDR3 spans 15 amino acids. Per the germline V gene, CDR1 is SGDLS and CDR2 is YYNGEE. The V gene end was trimmed by 4 bases and the J gene end by 6 bases; junction bases not matched to a gene: 7. CDR3 coding DNA: TGTGCCAGCAGCTTGTCTAGCGGGAGTTTCAATGAGCAGTTCTTC. Translated: CASSLSSGSFNEQFF.

V is TRBV19 and J is TRBJ2-7, with D unresolved. The CDR3 has 14 residues. Germline CDR1 reads LNHDA; CDR2 reads SQIVND (reference sequence). V lost 2 bases to trimming and J lost 7 bases, with 15 bases between them. In DNA, the CDR3 is TGTGCCAGTAGTATAAGGGCTTTTCCTGGGGAGCAGTACTTC. Encoded protein: CASSIRAFPGEQYF.

The rearrangement links TRBV6-5 to TRBJ2-1; D is possibly TRBD1 or TRBD2 (5 bases each). V gave up 6 bases and J gave up 2 bases, with 14 bases separating them. The CDR3 is made up of 15 amino acids. Germline assignment: CDR1 MNHEY and CDR2 SVGAGI. The chain's CDR3 is CASSPSGTAYNEQFF. The CDR3 DNA reads as TGTGCCAGCAGCCCCTCTGGGACCGCCTACAATGAGCAGTTCTTC.

Notes on this clone: This sample also contains other DNA sequences that code for the same CDR3. The V and J genes are TRBV19 and TRBJ1-5; a possible D gene is TRBD1 (5 bases). The germline V gene has CDR1 LNHDA and CDR2 SQIVND (reference sequence). The CDR3 covers 14 residues. V gave up 2 bases and J gave up 4 bases, with 9 bases separating them. The CDR3 here is CASSIQGGNQPQHF. The CDR3 region has the DNA TGTGCCAGTAGTATACAGGGAGGGAATCAGCCCCAGCATTTT.

V gene TRBV29-1 combines with J gene TRBJ2-2; D is undetermined. The V and J ends lost 6 bases and 5 bases respectively, with 10 bases between them. From germline, CDR1 is SQVTM and CDR2 ANQGSEA. This CDR3 is 12 amino acids long. This CDR3 is CSVWGNTGELFF. The CDR3 DNA reads as TGCAGCGTGTGGGGAAATACCGGGGAGCTGTTTTTT.

About this clone itself: Other DNA sequences in this sample translate to the same CDR3. V and J are TRBV11-2 and TRBJ1-5; D is unclear. The germline CDR1 and CDR2 sequences are SGHAT and FQNNGV. V lost 0 bases, J lost 4 bases, and 7 bases lay in between. The CDR3 spans 14 residues. The CDR3 here is CASSLDGGNQPQHF. CDR3 DNA: TGTGCCAGCAGCTTAGATGGCGGGAATCAGCCCCAGCATTTT.

V and J are TRBV4-2 and TRBJ1-3; D call uncertain. Trimming left V 0 bases short and J 4 bases short, with 10 bases between. Germline CDR1 LGHNA, CDR2 YNFKEQ. The CDR3 totals 15 residues. The CDR3 sequence: CASSQEGTFGNTIYF. The CDR3 nucleotides read TGTGCCAGCAGCCAAGAGGGAACATTCGGAAACACCATATATTTT.

V usage is TRBV6-6 and J usage is TRBJ2-5, with D unresolved. This CDR3 has 13 amino acids. Deletions cut 2 bases from V and 3 bases from J, with 7 bases between. Germline V gene lookup returns CDR1 MNHNY and CDR2 SVGAGI (reference sequence). CDR3 in amino acids: CASSYQSEETQYF. The CDR3 DNA sequence: TGTGCCAGCAGTTACCAAAGTGAAGAGACCCAGTACTTC.

The rearrangement uses TRBV7-3 and TRBJ2-3; D may be TRBD1 (6 bases). The length of the CDR3 is 14 residues. V was shortened by 4 bases and J by 6 bases, with 14 bases between the two germline ends. The germline V gene has CDR1 SGHTA and CDR2 FQGTGA. In DNA, the CDR3 is TGTGCCAGCAGCTCATTACAGGGAACCGATACGCAGTATTTT. Its protein product is CASSSLQGTDTQYF.

This chain links TRBV7-9 with TRBJ1-2; D is perhaps TRBD1 (5 bases). Trimming cost V 5 bases and J 4 bases, with 17 bases left between them. Germline lookup yields CDR1 SEHNR and CDR2 FQNEAQ (reference sequence). The CDR3 runs to 15 residues. The CDR3 DNA is TGTGCCAGCAGCCCCCAGCACGACAGCCGCTATGGCTACACCTTC. This gives the protein CASSPQHDSRYGYTF.

This clone was counted a single time. CDR3 sequence reads: CASSLRRQGGGSGELFF. DNA of the CDR3: TGTGCCAGCAGTTTACGCCGACAGGGGGGAGGGTCCGGGGAGCTGTTTTTT. The genes are TRBV28 and TRBJ2-2, with 9 bases aligning to TRBD1. Trimming cost V 2 bases and J 6 bases; bases outside gene matches: 10. The CDR3 has 17 residues. Per germline, CDR1 MDHEN and CDR2 SYDVKM.

The V gene is TRBV30, the J gene TRBJ1-2; D is ambiguous. The CDR3 covers 12 residues. V was shortened by 2 bases and J by 5 bases, with 9 bases between the two germline ends. The V gene's germline CDR1 is GTSNPN and CDR2 SVGIG (reference sequence). The CDR3 DNA reads TGTGCCTGGAGTATGGCAGGTTATGGCTACACCTTC. This gives the protein CAWSMAGYGYTF.